This TCR beta chain was retrieved from a study of cytomegalovirus exposure and HLA in healthy donors (TCRdb year 2017). Looking at the study overall: An earlier analysis of roughly 630 of the donors reported approximately 290 Gb of sequence data and some 120 million unique TCR beta sequences from about 179 million T cells. Four or five DR-DQ haplotypes were handled as single units for association and clustering because linkage in the cohort was strong. All discovery cohort repertoires had been generated using a single sequencing platform. The T cell repertoires of 550 to 850 subjects were profiled by immunosequencing and related to cytomegalovirus serostatus. Among around 400 genotyped donors of the cohort, an average of roughly 230,000 unique TCR beta nucleotide sequences was sequenced per donor, of which approximately 18% were non-productive. Class I and class II HLA loci were covered by the typing at four-digit resolution. Of the 350 to 400 genotyped donors, over 65% fell in the genetic ancestry cluster associated with self-reported Caucasian donors. Rather than drawing on any new phenotypic data, the later analysis identified candidate immune exposures from TCR beta sequences and the way those sequences occurred across donors. A separate validation cohort of approximately 130 different subjects was used in addition to the approximately 670-subject first cohort. About 280 gigabases of sequencing data and around 80 million unique TCR sequences made up an early release that covered 500 to 650 HLA-typed donors. High-throughput TCR immunosequencing, statistical association of individual TCRs with disease status, and machine learning were combined to predict cytomegalovirus infection status. In a later analysis, previously published TCR beta repertoires from 550 to 750 donors were re-analyzed and high-resolution HLA genotyping was added so that TCR occurrence patterns could be studied. The aim of the study was to test whether cataloging public T cell receptors could identify signatures of past pathogen exposure. Donor age, sex, ethnicity and CMV serostatus were collected together with the repertoire data. An earlier analysis of several hundred of the donors applied high-throughput TCR beta sequencing to assess whether each TCR beta V gene segment acted as functional or pseudogenic. Genome-wide SNP genotypes for about three fifths of the 666 donors were used in a later genetic analysis, which treated that subset as a discovery cohort. Typing coverage differed by locus: A, B, C, DRB1 and DQB1 were typed in roughly 620-630 donors, DQA1 in 500 to 550, DPA1 in roughly 590, and DPB1 in around 490. Beyond this particular receptor, the publication reports: A later analysis found that most CMV-associated TCR beta chains appeared HLA-restricted, with HLA associations seemingly driven largely by CMV exposure. The earlier analysis of about 600 of the donors excluded 15 to 20 rarely observed V segments, including chromosome 9 orphons, because counts were too low. The 87-base-pair reads could not distinguish some IMGT-functional V segments, including TRBV6-2 and TRBV6-3, so those segments were excluded. In a later analysis, HLA-associated TCR beta chains showed more clonal expansion and lower generation probabilities than non-associated chains that were equally common. Assigning TCR associations to individual alleles was difficult when HLA alleles, especially DR and DQ, strongly co-occurred. The authors suggested that the approach could potentially be extended to other disease states and immunological phenotypes. The classifier was reported to diagnose cytomegalovirus status with high specificity and sensitivity in both the original cohort and the validation cohort. Several of the top co-occurrence clusters appeared to be linked to parvovirus B19, influenza, CMV and Epstein-Barr virus, according to a later analysis. In an earlier analysis of some 500 of the donors, most TCR beta V segments were observed in productive rearrangements about 87% or about 30% of the time, broadly matching IMGT annotations. CMV serostatus was the only immune exposure information available for the cohort. In a later analysis, TCR association rates were found to vary across HLA loci, with the most associated TCRs seen for DRB1 alleles and the fewest for HLA-C alleles. Only TCR beta chains were sequenced in this cohort, and the absence of alpha or paired-chain data limited detectable features. In a later analysis, some 17,000 TCR beta sequences were associated with specific HLA alleles at a false discovery rate of 0.05. A further reported finding was that TCR beta sequences accurately predicted the HLA-A and HLA-B alleles for most subjects in the first cohort. Three of the identified cytomegalovirus-associated TCR beta chains were confirmed in vitro to be specific for cytomegalovirus antigens. Sequencing depth was assumed to be roughly uniform across donors in the presence/absence analyses, though that assumption may not hold. Because HLA typing was missing for some donors at each locus, association tests included only the typed subset. Correlated functional status among segregating V segments might be attributable to linkage disequilibrium, but an unknown experimental factor could not be ruled out. A later genetic analysis associated a missense DCLRE1C variant with V-gene and J-gene trimming of TCR beta chains, and an independent cohort replicated the association. A group of highly shared sequence variants was considered likely to be a technical artifact of the sequencing pipeline. The study gave a list of some 150 TCR beta chains associated with cytomegalovirus. Compared with the approximately 600-donor mean, donors in an Asian-associated ancestry cluster had fewer N-insertions in productive TCRs, according to a later genetic analysis. Most TCR sequences were observed very rarely across donors, whereas some public TCRs were present in many individuals.

The cohort was made up of under 800 healthy bone marrow donors. Cohort members were all nominally healthy when sampled, although unrecorded immune exposures were likely present. The donor was CMV seropositive and belonged to the group of around 300 seropositive cohort members. A peripheral blood sample was provided by each donor, and peripheral blood mononuclear cells were used for TCR beta sequencing. Genomic DNA was extracted from the blood cell samples with the Qiagen DNeasy Blood Extraction Kit. Library creation used the immunoSEQ multiplex PCR assay. A mixture of 60 forward primers for TCR Vbeta segments and 13 reverse primers for TCR Jbeta segments was used in the multiplex PCR. The CDR3 region of rearranged TCR beta genes was amplified from genomic DNA with a multiplex PCR assay. On the Illumina HiSeq System, the amplified TCR beta libraries were sequenced as 87-base-pair reads. Processing in the source paper ran as follows. In a later analysis, around 80 million unique TCR beta chains were counted across the roughly 610 repertoires, and roughly 11 million of these chains were shared by at least two donors. To remove PCR and sequencing errors, raw reads were error-corrected and collapsed into unique sequences using a nearest-neighbor algorithm that merged closely related sequences. To assign V, D and J gene segments, CDR3 sequences were aligned to IMGT reference sequences. For a sequence to be retained, at least a six-nucleotide match to both a V gene segment and a J gene segment was required. A rearrangement was called productive if the CDR3 had no stop codons and remained in frame with V and J, and every other rearrangement was called non-productive. CDR3 was defined by IMGT convention, running from the second conserved V-encoded cysteine to the conserved J-encoded phenylalanine. Sequences without an unambiguous match to a single V gene segment were excluded from the earlier analysis of several hundred of the donors. An earlier analysis of some 610 of the donors called V segments functional above 56.7% productive rearrangements and segregating when the between-donor standard deviation exceeded 5%. A statistical classification framework was developed to diagnose cytomegalovirus status using the catalog of TCR beta chain sequences. A later analysis assigned V and J genes by comparing TCR nucleotide sequences with IMGT/GENE-DB human TR gene sequences. In a later analysis, CDR3 sequences and most-parsimonious VDJ recombination scenarios were assigned using the TCRdist pipeline. A later analysis defined each TCR beta chain by its CDR3 amino acid sequence plus V-gene family, and excluded reads lacking a unique V-gene family. To address suspected cross-contamination and a sequencing artifact, a later analysis removed over 500 highly shared, low-generation-probability nucleotide sequences. For each public chain, a later analysis derived a clonal expansion index from normalized ranks of inferred template counts within each repertoire. In a later analysis, generation probabilities were computed using a VDJ recombination model fitted to out-of-frame rearrangements, and the results were checked against IGoR. In a later analysis, TCR-TCR, TCR-HLA and TCR-CMV co-occurrence was scored with hypergeometric tests, and a repertoire-size bias correction was applied to TCR pairs. A later analysis estimated false discovery rates by permuting HLA or CMV assignments 20 times. In a later analysis, co-occurring TCRs were grouped with DBSCAN, and TCRdist sequence similarity was added when clustering was performed within HLA-allele-positive subsets. Co-occurrence clustering excluded repertoires with fewer than 30,000 or more than 120,000 public chains, plus five with anomalous nucleotide sharing. This is the immuneACCESS table as TCRdb keeps it, with only in-frame sequences that have V and J called. A part of the clones is gone; compared with another copy, unresolved V genes explain less than half, and the rest is unexplained. D and trimming come from the DNA, and the V and J calls and clone size come from that table. The sample's table covers 68,000 or so clones. 6.5% to 8.5% of the sample is held by the ten biggest clonotypes.

Comments on this clone: What this receptor recognizes is not known.

From the germline V gene (reference sequence), CDR1 is LNHDA and CDR2 is SQIVND. From its cysteine to its phenylalanine, the CDR3 spans 13 amino acids. Left in the record is the CDR3 DNA by itself, 39 bases read in frame from the first base. Trimming takes 4 bases from V and 8 bases from J, and the germline ends sit 9 bases apart. Sequences were obtained from PBMCs. The chain uses TRBV19 and TRBJ1-6; a tentative D call is TRBD1 (6 bases match). The sequence was collected from a female donor in good health and CMV-seropositive. The DNA sequence reads TGTGCCAGTAGTAACAGGGAGCATTCACCCCTCCACTTT. This sequence encodes CASSNREHSPLHF.